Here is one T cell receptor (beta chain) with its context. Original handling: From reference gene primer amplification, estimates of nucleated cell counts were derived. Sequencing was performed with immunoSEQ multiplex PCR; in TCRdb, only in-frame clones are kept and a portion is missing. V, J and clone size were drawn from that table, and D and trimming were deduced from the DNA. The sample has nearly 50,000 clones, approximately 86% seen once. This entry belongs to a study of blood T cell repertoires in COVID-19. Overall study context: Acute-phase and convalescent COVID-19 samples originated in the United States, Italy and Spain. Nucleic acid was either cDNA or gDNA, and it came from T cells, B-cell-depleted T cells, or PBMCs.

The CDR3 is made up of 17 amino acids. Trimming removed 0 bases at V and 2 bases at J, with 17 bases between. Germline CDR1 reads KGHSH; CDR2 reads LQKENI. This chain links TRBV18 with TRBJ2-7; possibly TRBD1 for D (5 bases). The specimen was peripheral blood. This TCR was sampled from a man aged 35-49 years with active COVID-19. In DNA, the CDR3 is TGTGCCAGCTCACCACCTTTATCAGGGCGTATTACCTACGAGCAGTACTTC. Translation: CASSPPLSGRITYEQYF.